This TCR beta chain was captured in a study of Graves' ophthalmopathy and Graves' hyperthyroidism. Study-level results: Blood also carried most expanded thyroid clonotypes exceeding 0.001 frequency.

RNA served as the template for amplifying TCR beta CDR3 regions. A first-round RT-PCR used HTBI primers, followed by a second-round multiplex PCR. MiXCR was run by TCRdb on the multiplex PCR reads, yielding one entry per CDR3 protein. The sample carries approximately 210,000 distinct CDR3 sequences, roughly 21% recorded once. Unmatched junction bases numbered 6, after V lost 2 bases and J lost 3 bases. The CDR3 spans 15 residues. Germline CDR1 MNHNS, CDR2 SASEGT. This clonotype was seen repeatedly, ten times or more. Its antigen is unknown. Lactation, pregnancy, uncontrolled infections and other autoimmune diseases were all grounds for excluding patients. Diagnoses were established from clinical symptoms, serum thyroxine, TRAb, thyroid ultrasound and orbital computed tomography. The PBMCs originated from approximately 10 ml of fresh peripheral blood.

The clonotype comes from a woman in her forties or fifties with Graves' ophthalmopathy. The J gene is TRBJ2-7, the V gene TRBV6-1, with 8 bases aligning to TRBD2. Sequenced material: peripheral blood. This CDR3 is CASSESWTSSYEQYF. The DNA for the CDR3 is TGTGCCAGCAGTGAAAGCTGGACTAGCAGCTACGAGCAGTACTTC.